Listed below are T cell receptor beta chains from one sample, sequenced in a study of CD8 T cells in Susac syndrome. TCRdb analysed the immunoSEQ multiplex PCR reads with MiXCR anew, one entry per CDR3 protein. Of fewer than 350,000 distinct CDR3 sequences in the sample, roughly 85% were seen once. The specimen sequenced was CD8+ T cells from PBMCs. The receptors shown here come from a human donor with multiple sclerosis. The CDR3 runs from the conserved cysteine through the conserved F or W. A D gene is named only where the DNA matches it firmly. Some rows have no size entry. The others give once, few or many, or a class for an expanded clone.

TRBV6-2/TRBV6-3,TRBD1,.,TRBJ2-7,TGTGCCAGCATTTGTTTCTGCACCCCTGGGACAGGGAGGTTCGAGCAGTACTTC,CASICFCTPGTGRFEQYF
TRBV7-9,.,.,TRBJ1-1,TGTGCCAGCACCGACGGGACCCTATCTGAAGCTTTCTTT,CASTDGTLSEAFF
TRBV10-3,.,.,TRBJ1-1,TGTCTGGTTCCTGGAAGGGTGGCCACTGAAGCTTTCTTT,CLVPGRVATEAFF
TRBV5-6,.,.,TRBJ2-1,TGTGCCAGCAGCTTCTGGGGGAGTGAGCAGTTCTTC,CASSFWGSEQFF
TRBV14,TRBD2,once,TRBJ2-3,TGTGCCAGCAGCCAGATCGATACTAGCGGGATCGCAGATACGCAGTATTTT,CASSQIDTSGIADTQYF
TRBV5-1,TRBD1,.,TRBJ1-6,TGCGCCAGCAGCGGGACAGGGGGCTACTCACCCCTCCACTTT,CASSGTGGYSPLHF
TRBV7-2,TRBD1,.,TRBJ2-1,TGTGCCAGCAGCTTAGGGACAGGGGGCAATGAGCAGTTCTTC,CASSLGTGGNEQFF
TRBV20-1,.,.,TRBJ1-5,TGCAGTGCTAGAGGTACAGGGAACAGCAATCAGCCCCAGCATTTT,CSARGTGNSNQPQHF
TRBV20-1,.,.,TRBJ1-1,TGCAGTGCTAGAGCCCAGGGCCCTGAAGCTTTCTTT,CSARAQGPEAFF
TRBV6-5,.,.,TRBJ2-1,TGTGCCGTAAACAGGGACCACAATGAGCAGTTCTTC,CAVNRDHNEQFF
TRBV28,.,once,TRBJ2-7,TGTGCCAGCAGTTCCCCCCGGGGGGCGGCTGTCTACGAGCAGTACTTC,CASSSPRGAAVYEQYF
TRBV7-6,TRBD2,.,TRBJ2-1,TGTGCCAGCAGCCTGGGTCCTAGCGGGAGGGATAATGAGCAGTTCTTC,CASSLGPSGRDNEQFF
TRBV30,TRBD2,.,TRBJ2-1,TGTGCCTGGAATCTAGGTAGCGGGAGCATCGATGAGCAGTTCTTC,CAWNLGSGSIDEQFF
TRBV7-9,TRBD1,.,TRBJ2-5,TGTGCCAGCAGCAGGCGGACAGGGGTGGGCCAAGAGACCCAGTACTTC,CASSRRTGVGQETQYF
TRBV28,TRBD1,.,TRBJ1-1,TGTGCCAGCAGGGGACCAGGGGGCACTGAAGCTTTCTTT,CASRGPGGTEAFF
TRBV12-3/TRBV12-4,.,.,TRBJ1-1,TGTGCCGGCAGTTTGTGGGGCTGGGCACTGGACACTGAAGCTTTCTTT,CAGSLWGWALDTEAFF
TRBV5-6,.,.,TRBJ1-2,TGTGCCAGCAGCTCCACCGCTAACTATGGCTACACCTTC,CASSSTANYGYTF
TRBV28,.,.,TRBJ1-1,TGTGCCAGCAGTTTATCAGGGCTGGCTGAAGCTTTCTTT,CASSLSGLAEAFF
TRBV29-1,.,.,TRBJ2-7,TGCAGCGCTGAAACCGACAGCTCCTACGAGCAGTACTTC,CSAETDSSYEQYF
TRBV10-3,.,.,TRBJ2-5,TGTGCCATCAGTGTTGGGGCCCAAGAGACCCAGTACTTC,CAISVGAQETQYF
TRBV28,.,.,TRBJ2-5,TGTGCCCCCCCGGAGGATCAAGAGACCCAGTACTTC,CAPPEDQETQYF
TRBV19,.,once,TRBJ2-6,TGTGCCAGTAGTATATCGAGGGGTTTGTCTGGGGCCAACGTCCTGACTTTC,CASSISRGLSGANVLTF
TRBV7-9,TRBD2,.,TRBJ2-7,TGTGCCAGCAGCCCCCTTGGCGGGGGGGAAGTTCACGAGCAGTACTTC,CASSPLGGGEVHEQYF
TRBV9,TRBD2,.,TRBJ2-7,TGTGCCAGCAGCGAGGGACTAGCGGGCCCATCCTACGAGCAGTACTTC,CASSEGLAGPSYEQYF
TRBV29-1,.,.,TRBJ2-2,TGCAGCGTTGAAGATCCGACTAGTCACACCGGGGAGCTGTTTTTT,CSVEDPTSHTGELFF
TRBV4-3,TRBD2,.,TRBJ2-3,TGCGCCAGCAGCCCGGGACTAGCGGGAGTCTTAGCAGATACGCAGTATTTT,CASSPGLAGVLADTQYF
TRBV10-3,.,.,TRBJ2-7,TGTGCCATCAGTGGTAACGGGCAATCCTACGAGCAGTACTTC,CAISGNGQSYEQYF
TRBV15,.,.,TRBJ2-7,TGTGCCACCAGCAGGGGGTACGAGCAGTACTTC,CATSRGYEQYF
TRBV28,.,.,TRBJ2-7,TGTGCCAGCGTTTTGGGCGAGCAGTACTTC,CASVLGEQYF
TRBV6-2/TRBV6-3,.,.,TRBJ2-7,TGTGCCAGCAGTTACTCACCCGGGACCACCTCCTACGAGCAGTACTTC,CASSYSPGTTSYEQYF
TRBV27,TRBD1,.,TRBJ1-1,TGTGCCAGCAGTTTGGGACAGGGGCTCACTGAAGCTTTCTTT,CASSLGQGLTEAFF
TRBV6-2/TRBV6-3,.,.,TRBJ1-2,TGTGCCAGCAGTCCGGGACTCAGGAACTATGGCTACACCTTC,CASSPGLRNYGYTF
TRBV5-1,.,.,TRBJ2-1,TGCGCCAGCAGCTTGGTGCGGGGACCGGGACTCCACTACAATGAGCAGTTCTTC,CASSLVRGPGLHYNEQFF
TRBV7-9,TRBD1,.,TRBJ1-1,TGTGCCAGCAGCTTAGATTGGACAGGGAGGGTGAACACTGAAGCTTTCTTT,CASSLDWTGRVNTEAFF
TRBV27,TRBD2,.,TRBJ2-1,TGTGCCAGCAGTTTAGGGAGGGCCCTCTACAATGAGCAGTTCTTC,CASSLGRALYNEQFF
TRBV29-1,.,.,TRBJ2-1,TGCAGCGTTGACGGTCGGGAGAGCTCCTACAATGAGCAGTTCTTC,CSVDGRESSYNEQFF
TRBV29-1,.,.,TRBJ2-1,TGCAGCGTTAGGGACTTACTTTACAATGAGCAGTTCTTC,CSVRDLLYNEQFF
TRBV6-5,.,.,TRBJ1-4,TGTGCCAGCAGTTACCTTGGACAGACAAATGAAAAACTGTTTTTT,CASSYLGQTNEKLFF
TRBV28,.,.,TRBJ2-1,TGTGCCAGCAGTTCGCCTCACACAAGTTTCAGGTACAATGAGCAGTTCTTC,CASSSPHTSFRYNEQFF
TRBV28,.,.,TRBJ1-1,TGTGCCAGCAGTTTGTTCGGGGTCGCTGAAGCTTTCTTT,CASSLFGVAEAFF
TRBV7-9,TRBD2,.,TRBJ2-5,TGTGCCAGCAGCGCCCAGACTAGCGAACAAGAGACCCAGTACTTC,CASSAQTSEQETQYF
TRBV29-1,.,.,TRBJ2-7,TGCAGCGTGGACATTGGTTTGGGCTACGAGCAGTACTTC,CSVDIGLGYEQYF
TRBV29-1,.,.,TRBJ2-2,TGCAGCGTTGAAAGACTAGAAGAAGGGACCGGGGAGCTGTTTTTT,CSVERLEEGTGELFF
TRBV5-8,.,.,TRBJ1-1,TGTGCCAGCAGCTTGTCTGCAGCGAACACTGAAGCTTTCTTT,CASSLSAANTEAFF
TRBV19,TRBD2,.,TRBJ2-1,TGTGCCAGTAGTCGGGGGGTTGAGCAGTTCTTC,CASSRGVEQFF
TRBV7-3,TRBD1,.,TRBJ1-1,TGTGCCAGCAGCTTAACGGACAGGGCCACCACTGAAGCTTTCTTT,CASSLTDRATTEAFF
TRBV7-3,TRBD2,.,TRBJ2-5,TGTGCCAGCAGCAAACCGGGACTAGCGGGCCAAGAGACCCAGTACTTC,CASSKPGLAGQETQYF
TRBV27,TRBD2,few,TRBJ2-2,TGTGCCAGCAGTAGCGGGGCGAACACCGGGGAGCTGTTTTTT,CASSSGANTGELFF
TRBV2,TRBD2,.,TRBJ2-1,TGTGCCAGCAGCCGGACTAGCGGGAGGTTAATTGGCAATAATGAGCAGTTCTTC,CASSRTSGRLIGNNEQFF
TRBV4-1,TRBD1,.,TRBJ1-2,TGCGCCAGCAGCCAAGTCTGGGACAGTGCTAACTATGGCTACACCTTC,CASSQVWDSANYGYTF
TRBV9,.,few,TRBJ2-7,TGTGCCAGCAGCGAAAAGCACGGGTACGAGCAGTACTTC,CASSEKHGYEQYF
TRBV19,.,.,TRBJ1-2,TGTGCCAGTAGCCCGTGGGGGGGAGGATCGGATGGCTACACCTTC,CASSPWGGGSDGYTF